This T cell receptor beta chain was sequenced for a study of post-analysis software for immune sequencing data. Study outcomes and limitations: Elevated frequency relative to controls characterized several TRBV segments in patients, TRBV5-6, TRBV5-1 and TRBV20-1 among them.

This clonotype was observed a handful of times. Its specificity is not known. J gave up 3 bases and V 4 bases, and 2 bases lay outside the gene matches. The CDR3 has 14 amino acids. TCR beta libraries were prepared from cDNA with unique molecular identifiers. From the PCR reads, TCRdb called clonotypes with MiXCR, one entry per CDR3 protein. This sample carries 750,000 to 950,000 distinct CDR3 sequences, more than 45% of them seen once, and the ten largest clones take roughly 5.2%. Sequenced sample: blood. The rearrangement joins TRBV12-3 or TRBV12-4 to TRBJ2-1; 8 nucleotides line up with TRBD2. This TCR came from a girl between 10 and 17 years old with multiple sclerosis. CDR3 loop: CASSWGLGYNEQFF. The CDR3 DNA sequence: TGTGCCAGCAGTTGGGGACTAGGCTACAATGAGCAGTTCTTC.